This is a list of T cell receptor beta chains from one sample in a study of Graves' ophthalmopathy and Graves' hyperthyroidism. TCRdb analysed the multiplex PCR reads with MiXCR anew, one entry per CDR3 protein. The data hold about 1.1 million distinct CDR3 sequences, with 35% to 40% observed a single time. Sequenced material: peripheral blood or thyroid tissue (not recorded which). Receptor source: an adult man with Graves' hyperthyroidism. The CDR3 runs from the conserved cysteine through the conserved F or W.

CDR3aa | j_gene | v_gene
CASSLLGAPDQPQHF | TRBJ1-5 | TRBV5-1
CASSYSRQKNTEAFF | TRBJ1-1 | TRBV6-5
CASNPGLGDYGYTF | TRBJ1-2 | TRBV2
CASRDPGDHQPQHF | TRBJ1-5 | TRBV6-2/TRBV6-3
CASSEMLDGETQYF | TRBJ2-5 | TRBV2
CASRFSGEQYF | TRBJ2-7 | TRBV6-5
CASRPGAANQETQYF | TRBJ2-5 | TRBV7-2
CSVVAAVSGNTIYF | TRBJ1-3 | TRBV29-1
CSVGTGGTGALIF | TRBJ1-1 | TRBV29-1
CASSLAVLHFYEQYF | TRBJ2-7 | TRBV7-2
CSASRASSNQPQHF | TRBJ1-5 | TRBV20-1
CASREPLGTGELFF | TRBJ2-2 | TRBV7-9
CASSEYGTGQETQYF | TRBJ2-5 | TRBV25-1
CASRSDRDTYEQYF | TRBJ2-7 | TRBV2
CSVEGAGGDQETQYF | TRBJ2-5 | TRBV29-1
CASSSRQGDNEKLFF | TRBJ1-4 | TRBV11-2
CASSQDRPQYGSPLHF | TRBJ1-6 | TRBV14
CASSISGTGGTSPLHF | TRBJ1-6 | TRBV7-9
CASKGDIRENGYTF | TRBJ1-2 | TRBV19
CASSQAASGAGELFF | TRBJ2-2 | TRBV4-3
CASRTASQETQYF | TRBJ2-5 | TRBV10-3
CASSLLRTSGSNQETQYF | TRBJ2-5 | TRBV7-9
CATSRDEAGEHF | TRBJ1-5 | TRBV15
CASSFGTAPEQYF | TRBJ2-7 | TRBV7-2
CASSLATMPETQYF | TRBJ2-5 | TRBV28
CASSPSRGSSSYEQYF | TRBJ2-7 | TRBV27
CASSEDLGTGMSPLHF | TRBJ1-6 | TRBV27
CASIPASSYEQYF | TRBJ2-7 | TRBV5-5
CASSFSGGGQETQYF | TRBJ2-5 | TRBV7-2
CASSQSHRVWVRDEKLFF | TRBJ1-4 | TRBV14
CASRDGNTEAFF | TRBJ1-1 | TRBV28
CASSFGGQIGYGYTF | TRBJ1-2 | TRBV7-9
CASSLAGGWQHF | TRBJ1-5 | TRBV5-8
CASSPLGQGVGALYEQYF | TRBJ2-7 | TRBV7-2
CASSASSGSNEQYF | TRBJ2-7 | TRBV10-2
CASSLGLAGGPRLETQYF | TRBJ2-5 | TRBV19
CAISESSGQETQYF | TRBJ2-5 | TRBV10-3
CAIGLDSSYEQYF | TRBJ2-7 | TRBV10-3
CASSSPGRERIAAIRELFF | TRBJ2-2 | TRBV10-2
CATQGSRGRNQPQHF | TRBJ1-5 | TRBV6-5
CATSSPGGTARGYTF | TRBJ1-2 | TRBV15
CASSAQTGTNEKLFF | TRBJ1-4 | TRBV5-1
CASSPRYSGSFYEQYF | TRBJ2-7 | TRBV2
CASTGGGASNTGELFF | TRBJ2-2 | TRBV5-4
CASSLGPAGSSYEQHF | TRBJ2-7 | TRBV4-2
CSARDRAGGGETQYF | TRBJ2-5 | TRBV20-1
CSVDPQDREIYGYTF | TRBJ1-2 | TRBV29-1
CAAGPEDGMNTEAFF | TRBJ1-1 | TRBV10-3
CASSSRTGDTEVFF | TRBJ1-1 | TRBV12-3/TRBV12-4
CASRFLAAGELFF | TRBJ2-2 | TRBV7-6
CASSLDPGGNEKLFF | TRBJ1-4 | TRBV7-9
CATSRDGVGVEAFF | TRBJ1-1 | TRBV15
CASSDPGQGRETQYF | TRBJ2-5 | TRBV25-1
CSVGSDATNEKLFF | TRBJ1-4 | TRBV29-1
CSASEHSYGYTF | TRBJ1-2 | TRBV20-1
CASSLAASGGAYEQYF | TRBJ2-7 | TRBV7-9
CASSSPPGTGAQETQYF | TRBJ2-5 | TRBV7-2
CASSQGQLKTEAFF | TRBJ1-1 | TRBV7-6
CASSYFGSSNTEAFF | TRBJ1-1 | TRBV7-2